The subject of this entry is one T cell receptor beta chain. What it binds is not known. Assay used: immunoSEQ multiplex PCR; TCRdb lists only in-frame clones, some missing. The table lists roughly 100,000 clones, 86% of them singletons, with 4.5% to 6% in the top ten. The data derive from a study of T cell responses to AZD1222 COVID-19 vaccine. This CDR3 has 11 residues. Germline CDR1 is SGHRS and CDR2 is YFSETQ. V was clipped by 6 bases and J by 5 bases, with 9 bases between them. Whole-study results and caveats: When two AZD1222 doses had been given, Spike-specific TCR breadth and depth rose.

The sequence was collected from an adult in good health. The chain couples TRBV5-1 to TRBJ2-7; D is unresolved. The sequencing here drew on peripheral blood, taken on day 0 of AZD1222 vaccination. The CDR3 DNA sequence: TGCGCCAGCACCAACATGCACGAGCAGTACTTC. This gives the protein CASTNMHEQYF. The variable domain in full, completed from reference TRBV5-1 and TRBJ2-7, reads KAGVTQTPRYLIKTRGQQVTLSCSPISGHRSVSWYQQTPGQGLQFLFEYFSETQRNKGNFPGRFSGRQFSNSRSEMNVSTLELGDSALYLCASTNMHEQYFGPGTRLTVT.